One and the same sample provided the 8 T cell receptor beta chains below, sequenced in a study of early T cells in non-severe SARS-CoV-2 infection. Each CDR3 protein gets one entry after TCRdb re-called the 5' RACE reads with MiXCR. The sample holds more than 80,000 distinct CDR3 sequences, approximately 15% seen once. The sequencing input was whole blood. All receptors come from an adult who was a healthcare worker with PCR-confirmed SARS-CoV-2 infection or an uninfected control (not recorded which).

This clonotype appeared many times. CDR3: CASSRPLASGNRNEQFF. Here the CDR3 DNA reads TGTGCCAGCTCACGACCGCTAGCTAGCGGGAATAGGAATGAGCAGTTCTTC. This sequence joins TRBV18 and TRBJ2-1, with TRBD2 matching 9 bases. The trim removed 4 bases at V and 7 bases at J, leaving 14 bases unmatched. Looked up from germline, CDR1 is KGHSH and CDR2 is LQKENI. The CDR3 spans 17 residues.

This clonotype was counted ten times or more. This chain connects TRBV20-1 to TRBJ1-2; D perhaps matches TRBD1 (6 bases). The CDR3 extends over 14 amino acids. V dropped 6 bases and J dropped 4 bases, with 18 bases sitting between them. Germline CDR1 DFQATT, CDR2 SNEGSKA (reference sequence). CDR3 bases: TGCAGTGCGGATCCCGGCGGGGGGCTCTATGGCTACACCTTC. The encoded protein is CSADPGGGLYGYTF.

The CDR3 sequence: CASSLRGDISYEQYF. The DNA for the CDR3 is TGTGCCAGCAGCTTGCGAGGGGACATCTCCTACGAGCAGTACTTC. The V call is TRBV5-5, the J call TRBJ2-7; a possible D gene is TRBD1 (6 bases). The CDR3 has 15 amino acids. Trimming stripped 1 base from V and 0 bases from J, with 11 bases between. Germline V CDR1 and CDR2: SGHKS, YYEKEE (reference sequence).

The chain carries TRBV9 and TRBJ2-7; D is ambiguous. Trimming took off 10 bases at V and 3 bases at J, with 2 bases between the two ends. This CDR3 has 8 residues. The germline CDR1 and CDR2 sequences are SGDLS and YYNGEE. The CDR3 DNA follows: TGTGCCGGCTACGAGCAGTACTTC. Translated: CAGYEQYF.

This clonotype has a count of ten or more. CDR3 DNA sequence: TGTGCCAGCAGCCAAGTTTTGGGGTATGGCTACACCTTC. Residues: CASSQVLGYGYTF. The chain carries TRBV3-1 and TRBJ1-2; D gene uncertain. Germline lookup yields CDR1 LGHDT and CDR2 YNNKEL (reference sequence). V was trimmed by 1 base and J by 5 bases, leaving 8 bases between them. The CDR3 totals 13 residues.

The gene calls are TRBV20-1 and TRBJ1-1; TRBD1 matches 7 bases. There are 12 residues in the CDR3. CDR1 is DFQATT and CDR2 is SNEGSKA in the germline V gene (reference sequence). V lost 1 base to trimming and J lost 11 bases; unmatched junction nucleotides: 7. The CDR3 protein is CSARGQGPGAFF. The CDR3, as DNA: TGCAGTGCTAGAGGACAGGGACCTGGGGCTTTCTTT.

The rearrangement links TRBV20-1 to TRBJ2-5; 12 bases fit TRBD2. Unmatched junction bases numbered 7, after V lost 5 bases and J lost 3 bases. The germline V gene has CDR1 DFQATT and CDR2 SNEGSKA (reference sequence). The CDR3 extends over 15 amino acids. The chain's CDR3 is CSADRGLAGKETQYF. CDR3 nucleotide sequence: TGCAGTGCTGACCGCGGACTAGCGGGGAAAGAGACCCAGTACTTC.

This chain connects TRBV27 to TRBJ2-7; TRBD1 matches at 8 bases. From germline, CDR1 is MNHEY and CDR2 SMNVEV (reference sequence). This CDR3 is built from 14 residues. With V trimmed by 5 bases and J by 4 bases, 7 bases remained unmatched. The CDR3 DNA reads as TGTGCCAGCAGTCCCGGACAGGGTGGGTACGAGCAGTACTTC. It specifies CASSPGQGGYEQYF.